This T cell receptor (beta chain) is drawn from a study of T cells in Graves' hyperthyroidism and ophthalmopathy. There are 12 residues in the CDR3. The germline V gene has CDR1 SQVTM and CDR2 ANQGSEA. With respect to this clonotype: This may stem from a read error, because a much larger clone lies one nucleotide away.

Graves' hyperthyroidism qualified as stable when ophthalmopathy did not progress within 18 months. It was RNA transcripts that yielded the amplified TCR beta CDR3 regions. First-round RT-PCR of the TCR CDR3 relied on the HTBI primer set. Via MiXCR, TCRdb re-called the multiplex PCR reads, giving one row per CDR3 protein. This sample has roughly 660,000 distinct CDR3 sequences, with 17% found just once. What was sequenced was blood. This sequence originates from a man aged 45-60 years with Graves' hyperthyroidism. The V call is TRBV29-1, the J call TRBJ2-2; TRBD1 might be the D (5 bases). The CDR3 region is CGVDRNTGELFF. The CDR3 DNA sequence: TGCGGCGTTGACAGGAACACCGGGGAGCTGTTTTTT.